This T cell receptor beta chain was identified in a study of early T cells in non-severe SARS-CoV-2 infection. Overall study: Whole-blood bulk RNA, unsorted, was sequenced, and chains were unpaired.

Researchers tagged individual cDNA molecules with unique molecular identifiers. TCRdb recomputed calls from the 5' RACE reads with MiXCR, one row per CDR3 protein. The sample has about 39,000 distinct CDR3 sequences, 4% seen once. The J segment lost 4 bases and the V segment lost 5 bases, leaving 9 bases of the junction unmatched. The germline V gene has CDR1 MRHNA and CDR2 SNTAGT. The CDR3 covers 15 residues. This clonotype was seen repeatedly, ten times or more. Sequencing input: whole blood. The sequence was collected from an adult who was a healthcare worker with PCR-confirmed SARS-CoV-2 infection or an uninfected control (not recorded which). The chain links TRBV6-4 to TRBJ2-3; 7 bases are a match to TRBD2. CDR3 residues: CASSSLAGASDTQYF. In DNA, the CDR3 is TGTGCCAGCAGTTCACTGGCGGGAGCGTCAGATACGCAGTATTTT.